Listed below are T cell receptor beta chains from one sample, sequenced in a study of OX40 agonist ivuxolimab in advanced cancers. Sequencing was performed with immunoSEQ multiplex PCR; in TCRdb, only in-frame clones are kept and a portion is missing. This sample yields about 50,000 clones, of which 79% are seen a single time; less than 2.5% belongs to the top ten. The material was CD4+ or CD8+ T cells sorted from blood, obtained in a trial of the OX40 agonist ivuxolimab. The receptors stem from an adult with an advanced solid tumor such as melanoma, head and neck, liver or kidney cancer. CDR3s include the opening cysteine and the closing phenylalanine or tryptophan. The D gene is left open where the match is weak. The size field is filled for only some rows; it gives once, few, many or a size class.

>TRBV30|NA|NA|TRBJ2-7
TGTGCCTGGACGGACTGGGCCTACGAGCAGTACTTC
CAWTDWAYEQYF
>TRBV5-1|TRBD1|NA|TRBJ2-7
TGCGCCAGCAGCTTCGGGACAGGCCTCTACGAGCAGTACTTC
CASSFGTGLYEQYF
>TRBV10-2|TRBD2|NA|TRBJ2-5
TGCGCCAAACGGGGGAGCGGGGGGGGGAAAGAGACCCAGTACTTC
CAKRGSGGGKETQYF
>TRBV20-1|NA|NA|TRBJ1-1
TGCAGTGCTAGTCGGAACACTGAAGCTTTCTTT
CSASRNTEAFF
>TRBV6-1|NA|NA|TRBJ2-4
TGTGCCAGCAGTGAAGCAGTTCCGGGACAAGCCAAAAACATTCAGTACTTC
CASSEAVPGQAKNIQYF
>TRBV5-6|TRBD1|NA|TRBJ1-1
TGTGCCAGCAGCTTGATAGGACAGGCCTCATGGACTGAAGCTTTCTTT
CASSLIGQASWTEAFF
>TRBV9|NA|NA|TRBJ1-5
TGTGCCAGCAGCGACCGGGACGGCAATCAGCCCCAGCATTTT
CASSDRDGNQPQHF
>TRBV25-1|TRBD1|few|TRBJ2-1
TGTGCCACCGTTAGGACAGGCTACAATGAGCAGTTCTTC
CATVRTGYNEQFF
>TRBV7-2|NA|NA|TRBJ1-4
TGTGCCAGCAGCTTAGCGGGCCCAGGAGAAAAACTGTTTTTT
CASSLAGPGEKLFF
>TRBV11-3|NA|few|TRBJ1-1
TGTGCCAGCAGCTTAGACGGCAGGCCGAACACTGAAGCTTTCTTT
CASSLDGRPNTEAFF
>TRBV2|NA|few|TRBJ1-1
TGTGCCAACGAAGGGACATACAAAAACACTGAAGCTTTCTTT
CANEGTYKNTEAFF
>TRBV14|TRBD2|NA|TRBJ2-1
TGTGCCAGCAGCCGCAGACTAGCGAGCGAGCAGTTCTTC
CASSRRLASEQFF
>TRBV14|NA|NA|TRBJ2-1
TGTGCCAGCAGCCAATCCCTTCTTGCGGGTAGGGGCAATGAGCAGTTCTTC
CASSQSLLAGRGNEQFF
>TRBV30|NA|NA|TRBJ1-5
TGTGCCTGGGATGTCGGGGGTAGCAATCAGCCCCAGCATTTT
CAWDVGGSNQPQHF
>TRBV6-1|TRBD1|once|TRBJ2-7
TGTGCCAGCAGGATCTCCTTGAGGGGGCCCTACGAGCAGTACTTC
CASRISLRGPYEQYF
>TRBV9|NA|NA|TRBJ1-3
TGTGCCAGCAGCGGATACAGGGCCGAGGCCGGAAACACCATATATTTT
CASSGYRAEAGNTIYF
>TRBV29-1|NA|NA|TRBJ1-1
TGCAGCGCCCATGGGGGGGGCTGGGCGGAAGCTTTCTTT
CSAHGGGWAEAFF
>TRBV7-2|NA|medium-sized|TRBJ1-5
TGTGCCAGCAGCCGGGGGAGGAATCAGCCCCAGCATTTT
CASSRGRNQPQHF
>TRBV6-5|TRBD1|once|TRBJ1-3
TGTGCCAGCAGTCGACAGGGAGGGGGTCGGAACACCATATATTTT
CASSRQGGGRNTIYF
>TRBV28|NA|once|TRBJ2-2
TGTGCCAGCAGTCCCGATACTTGGCGGACCGGGGAGCTGTTTTTT
CASSPDTWRTGELFF
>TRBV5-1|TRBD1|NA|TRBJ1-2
TGCGCCAGCAGCTTAGGACAGGGAGGGTATGGCTACACCTTC
CASSLGQGGYGYTF
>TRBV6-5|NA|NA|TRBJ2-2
TGTGCCAGCAGTTACTCAGGCTCCCGTTTTGAGCTGTTTTTT
CASSYSGSRFELFF
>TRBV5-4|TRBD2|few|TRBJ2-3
TGTGCCAGCAGCTTGGCCCCGACTAGCGGGGGGCCAGATACGCAGTATTTT
CASSLAPTSGGPDTQYF
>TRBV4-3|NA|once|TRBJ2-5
TGCGCCAGCAGCCAAGATCGCCAGGGGGGTCGGGAGACCCAGTACTTC
CASSQDRQGGRETQYF
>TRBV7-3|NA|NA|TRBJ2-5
TGTGCCAGCAGCCGACTTGGGGGAGCGGGAGAGACCCAGTACTTC
CASSRLGGAGETQYF
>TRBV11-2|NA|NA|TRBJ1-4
TGTGCCAGCAGCGCCGTCGGGGGGCCGAGGGGAGAAAAACTGTTTTTT
CASSAVGGPRGEKLFF
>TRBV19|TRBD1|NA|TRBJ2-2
TGTGCCAGTAGTTCAAGACCGGGACAGGGGGTCGCCGGGGAGCTGTTTTTT
CASSSRPGQGVAGELFF
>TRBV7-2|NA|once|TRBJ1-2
TGTGCCAGCAGCCCGTCATTTGGCTACACCTTC
CASSPSFGYTF
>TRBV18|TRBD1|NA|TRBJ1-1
TGTGCCAGCTTCCCGGACAGGGCGACTGAAGCTTTCTTT
CASFPDRATEAFF
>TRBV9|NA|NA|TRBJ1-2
TGTGCCAGCAGCCCTAACTCTCCTAACTATGGCTACACCTTC
CASSPNSPNYGYTF
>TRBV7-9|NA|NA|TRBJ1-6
TGTGCCAGCAGCCCCTATCGGGGTTCCTATAATTCACCCCTCCACTTT
CASSPYRGSYNSPLHF